This T cell receptor beta chain was documented in a study of T cells in Graves' hyperthyroidism and ophthalmopathy. RNA transcripts were the template for amplifying TCR beta CDR3 regions. HTBI primers were employed in a first-round RT-PCR of the TCR CDR3. TCRdb recomputed calls from the multiplex PCR reads with MiXCR, one row per CDR3 protein. Here the sample spans over 500,000 distinct CDR3 sequences, about 15% being singletons. The CDR3 length is 15 residues. This clonotype showed up just a few times. Antigen unknown. Given a much more abundant clone one base away, this may be a read error. Study-level results: Also found in blood were most expanded thyroid clonotypes above 0.001.

The diagnoses drew upon clinical symptoms, serum thyroxine and TRAb, thyroid ultrasound and orbital computed tomography. The source of the PBMCs was approximately 10 ml of fresh peripheral blood. Material: blood. The chain is built from TRBV12-3 or TRBV12-4 and TRBJ2-3; D possibly corresponds to TRBD1 (5 bases). The TCR sequence derives from a woman aged 40 to 55 with Graves' hyperthyroidism. CDR3 in DNA: TGTGCCAGCAGTCGATTGTCGGACAACACAGATACGCTGTATTTT. This sequence encodes CASSRLSDNTDTLYF.